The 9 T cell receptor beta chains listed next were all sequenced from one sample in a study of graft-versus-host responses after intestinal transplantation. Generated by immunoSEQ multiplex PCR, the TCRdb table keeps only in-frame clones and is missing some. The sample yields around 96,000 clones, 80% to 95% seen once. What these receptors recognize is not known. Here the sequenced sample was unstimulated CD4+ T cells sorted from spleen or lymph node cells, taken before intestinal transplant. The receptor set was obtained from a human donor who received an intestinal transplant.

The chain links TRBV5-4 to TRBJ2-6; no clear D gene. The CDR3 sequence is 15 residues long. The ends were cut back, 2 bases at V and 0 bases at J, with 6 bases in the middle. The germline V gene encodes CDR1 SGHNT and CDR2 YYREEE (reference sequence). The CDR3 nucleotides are TGTGCCAGCAGCTTAGTGAGCTCTGGGGCCAACGTCCTGACTTTC. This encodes CASSLVSSGANVLTF.

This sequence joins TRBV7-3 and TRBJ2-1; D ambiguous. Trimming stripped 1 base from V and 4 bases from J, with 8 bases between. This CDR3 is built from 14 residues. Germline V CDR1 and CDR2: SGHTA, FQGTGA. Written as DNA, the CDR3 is TGTGCCAGCAGCTTAAATGGAGAGTACAATGAGCAGTTCTTC. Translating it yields CASSLNGEYNEQFF.

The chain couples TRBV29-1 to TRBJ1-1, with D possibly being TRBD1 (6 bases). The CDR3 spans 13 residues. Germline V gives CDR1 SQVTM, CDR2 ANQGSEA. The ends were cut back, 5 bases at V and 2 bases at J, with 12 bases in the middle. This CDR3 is CSVCLTGNTEAFF. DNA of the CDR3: TGCAGCGTTTGCTTGACAGGAAACACTGAAGCTTTCTTT.

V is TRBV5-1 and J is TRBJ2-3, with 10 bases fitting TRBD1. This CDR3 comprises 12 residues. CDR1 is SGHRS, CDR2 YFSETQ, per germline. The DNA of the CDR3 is TGCGAGAGACGGGACAGGGGAAATACGCAGTATTTT. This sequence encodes CERRDRGNTQYF.

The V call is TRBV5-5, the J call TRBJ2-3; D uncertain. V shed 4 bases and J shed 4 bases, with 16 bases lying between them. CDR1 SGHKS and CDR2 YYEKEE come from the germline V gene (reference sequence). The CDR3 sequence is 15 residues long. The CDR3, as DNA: TGTGCCAGCAGCCTACACAGACGGTGGGCAGATACGCAGTATTTT. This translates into CASSLHRRWADTQYF.

CDR3 residues: CASNGASGSYEQYF. In nucleotides, the CDR3 is TGTGCCAGCAACGGGGCTAGCGGGAGCTACGAGCAGTACTTC. The rearrangement joins TRBV6-5 to TRBJ2-7; TRBD2 agrees at 10 bases. With V trimmed by 7 bases and J by 3 bases, 6 bases remained unmatched. The CDR3 is 14 amino acids. In germline, CDR1 is MNHEY, CDR2 SVGAGI.

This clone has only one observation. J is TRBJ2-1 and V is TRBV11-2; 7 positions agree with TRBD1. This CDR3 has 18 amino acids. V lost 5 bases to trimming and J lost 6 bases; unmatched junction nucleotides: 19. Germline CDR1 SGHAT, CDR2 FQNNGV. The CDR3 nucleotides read TGTGCCAGCAGCCGACGGACCCCCGTCGACAGGGATACCAATGAGCAGTTCTTC. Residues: CASSRRTPVDRDTNEQFF.

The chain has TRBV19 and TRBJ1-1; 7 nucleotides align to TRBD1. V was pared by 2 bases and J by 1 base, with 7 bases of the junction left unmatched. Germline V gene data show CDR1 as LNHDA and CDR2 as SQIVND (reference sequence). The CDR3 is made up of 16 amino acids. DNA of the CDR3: TGTGCCAGTAGTATAAATTTTGACAGGGAGAACACTGAAGCTTTCTTT. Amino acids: CASSINFDRENTEAFF.

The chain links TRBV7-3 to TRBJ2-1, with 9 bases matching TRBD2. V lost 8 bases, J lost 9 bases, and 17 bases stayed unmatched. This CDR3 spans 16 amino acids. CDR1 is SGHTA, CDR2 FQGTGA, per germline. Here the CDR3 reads CASSRGGLRGLGEQFF. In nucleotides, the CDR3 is TGTGCCAGCTCGCGGGGGGGCCTAAGAGGTCTTGGTGAGCAGTTCTTC.